This T cell receptor (beta chain) stems from a study of T cells in Graves' hyperthyroidism and ophthalmopathy (dated by TCRdb to the late 2010s). Notes on the research overall: Peripheral blood samples were taken at the time of initial diagnosis, prior to any treatment. TCR V-J signatures able to tell the groups apart were searched for in a discovery cohort of 100 patients, of whom approximately 40 had Graves' ophthalmopathy and roughly 58 had stable Graves' hyperthyroidism. The roughly 90 discovery patients were divided at random into training and test sets in a 7:3 ratio. After blood sampling, hyperthyroidism patients were treated with methimazole at a starting dose of 30 mg daily, and ophthalmopathy patients were treated with high-dose intravenous methylprednisolone. In about six Graves' hyperthyroidism patients, the study also compared T-cell repertoires from thyroid tissue with T-cell repertoires from blood. The paper describes TCR Vbeta CDR3 sequencing of 120 to 150 peripheral blood samples, made up of approximately 40 ophthalmopathy patients, 70 to 75 hyperthyroidism patients and 17 progressor patients. Whether ophthalmopathy could be predicted prospectively was tested in an independent validation cohort made up of roughly 19 hyperthyroidism patients plus 17 patients who later progressed to ophthalmopathy.

TCR beta CDR3 regions were amplified from RNA transcripts. The first round of RT-PCR for the TCR CDR3 was performed with the HTBI primer set and the Qiagen OneStep RT-PCR kit. Libraries were constructed in a second round of multiplex PCR, after which size selection and purification were performed. Libraries were sequenced paired-end with 100 bp reads on an Illumina HiSeq2000. As for the authors' bioinformatics: SOAPnuke was used to process the raw data, removing reads that contained adapters or uncalled bases, had a mean Phred below 15, or lacked an exact match to the constant primer or identifier. COPE v1.2.5 was used to merge the high-quality paired reads, and each unique nucleotide sequence was defined as a clonotype. Clonotypes were aligned to IMGT TRBV, TRBD and TRBJ reference segments using MiTCR v1.1. Only V-J combinations with frequency above 0.0001, covering 98% to 99.2% of repertoires, were analysed. The TCS score was defined as F50 (clonal expansion) divided by E x V (chaos), with BLOSUM62-based TCRdist calculated between CDR3 peptides within each V-J. Welch's t-statistics and random forest reduced fewer than 600 V-J features to around 14, which were used in a naive Bayes classifier (R e1071). TCRdb ran its own pipeline on the public reads, namely fastp trimming at Q25 and MiXCR clone calling, and kept in-frame beta chains. Every distinct CDR3 protein forms one entry, paired with its most common genes and DNA. The V and J calls were determined by TCRdb, not by the authors. The sample table lists roughly 580,000 distinct CDR3 sequences, more than 11% of them with a count of one. Of the sample, approximately 5.7% falls within the top ten clones.

CDR1 and CDR2 are read off the germline V gene as SQVTM and ANQGSEA. V gives up 3 bases and J gives up 3 bases, and the segment between their germline ends measures 17 bases. The CDR3 sequence holds 15 residues, the cysteine and phenylalanine included. Just CDR3 DNA is preserved here, 45 bases in frame from base 1. Paper-wide results and their limitations: Sample size was not statistically predetermined, and blinding of investigators to group allocation was not performed. Blood samples also contained most of the expanded thyroid clonotypes (frequency above 0.001), which suggests that blood repertoires may reflect thyroid immune responses. During validation, the model predicted progression to ophthalmopathy a median of approximately 6.5 months ahead of onset, with around 71% sensitivity and around 72% specificity. In cross-validation, a model built on a 13 V-J signature told ophthalmopathy apart from stable hyperthyroidism with 85% to 90% sensitivity and about 81% specificity, and in testing the same model reached 80%/75%.

Hyperthyroidism patients were newly diagnosed, with disease duration under 2 months, and aged 18 to 65 years. Exclusion was applied to patients with uncontrolled infections, other autoimmune diseases, pregnancy or lactation. Diagnoses relied on clinical symptoms, serum thyroxine and TRAb, thyroid ultrasound and orbital computed tomography. For progressor patients, blood was drawn at the first diagnosis of hyperthyroidism, before any ophthalmopathy symptoms had appeared. PBMCs were isolated from more than 9 ml of fresh peripheral blood by Ficoll-Paque density gradient centrifugation. Progressor patients were initially diagnosed with Graves' hyperthyroidism and developed ophthalmopathy during follow-up. Trizol reagent was used to extract total RNA, and RNA quality was then checked on an Agilent 2100 Bioanalyzer. This clonotype has ten or more counts. Which antigen it targets is not known. No quality values exist for individual bases; no much larger clone is one base distant.

This chain joins TRBV29-1 to TRBJ1-2, and perhaps TRBD1 as D gene, on 5 matching bases. This receptor was obtained from a woman in her 30s with Graves' hyperthyroidism that later progressed to Graves' ophthalmopathy. The sample was blood. CDR3 protein: CSVDGFGGSDYGYTF. DNA sequence: TGCAGCGTTGATGGTTTCGGGGGATCCGACTATGGCTACACCTTC.